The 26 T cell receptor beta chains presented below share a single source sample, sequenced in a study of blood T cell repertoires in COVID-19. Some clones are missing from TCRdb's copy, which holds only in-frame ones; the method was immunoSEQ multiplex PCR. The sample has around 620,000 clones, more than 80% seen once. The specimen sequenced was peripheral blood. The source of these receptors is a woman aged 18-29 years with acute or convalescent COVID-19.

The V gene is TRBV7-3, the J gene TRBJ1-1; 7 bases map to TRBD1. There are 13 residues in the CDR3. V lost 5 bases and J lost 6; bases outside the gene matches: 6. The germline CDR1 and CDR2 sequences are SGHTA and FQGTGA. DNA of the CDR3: TGTGCCAGCAGCCCGACAGGGACCGCTGAAGCTTTCTTT. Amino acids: CASSPTGTAEAFF.

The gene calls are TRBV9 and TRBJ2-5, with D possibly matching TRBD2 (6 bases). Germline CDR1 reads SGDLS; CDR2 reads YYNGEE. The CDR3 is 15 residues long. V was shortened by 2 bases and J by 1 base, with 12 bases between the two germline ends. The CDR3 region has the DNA TGTGCCAGCAGCGTGGTAGGGGACTTCCAAGAGACCCAGTACTTC. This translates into CASSVVGDFQETQYF.

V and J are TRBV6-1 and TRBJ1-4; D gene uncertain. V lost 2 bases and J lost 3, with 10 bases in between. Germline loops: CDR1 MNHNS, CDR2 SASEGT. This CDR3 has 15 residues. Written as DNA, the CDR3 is TGTGCCAGCAGTGAAACCCTACGGGCTAATGAAAAACTGTTTTTT. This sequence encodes CASSETLRANEKLFF.

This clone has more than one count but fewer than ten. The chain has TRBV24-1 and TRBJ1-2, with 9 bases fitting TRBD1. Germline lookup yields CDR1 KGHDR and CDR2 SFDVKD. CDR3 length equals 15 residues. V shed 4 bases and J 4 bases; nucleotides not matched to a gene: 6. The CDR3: CATSDPDRGIYGYTF. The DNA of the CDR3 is TGTGCCACCAGTGACCCTGACAGGGGGATCTATGGCTACACCTTC.

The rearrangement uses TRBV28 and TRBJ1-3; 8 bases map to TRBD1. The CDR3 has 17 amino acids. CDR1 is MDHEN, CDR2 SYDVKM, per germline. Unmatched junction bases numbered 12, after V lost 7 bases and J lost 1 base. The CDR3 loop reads CASTMTRWDRSGNTIYF. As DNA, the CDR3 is TGTGCCAGCACAATGACGCGGTGGGACAGGTCTGGAAACACCATATATTTT.

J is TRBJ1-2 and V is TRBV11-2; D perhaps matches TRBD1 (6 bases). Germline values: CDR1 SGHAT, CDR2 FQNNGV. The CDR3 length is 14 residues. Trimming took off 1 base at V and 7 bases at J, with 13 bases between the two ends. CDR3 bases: TGTGCCAGCAGCTTAGGGTCAGGGGTGGGTGGCTACACCTTC. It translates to CASSLGSGVGGYTF.

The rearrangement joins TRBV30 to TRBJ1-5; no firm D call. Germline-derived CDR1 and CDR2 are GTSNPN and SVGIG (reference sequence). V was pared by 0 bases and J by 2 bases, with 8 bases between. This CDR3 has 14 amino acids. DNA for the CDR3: TGTGCCTGGAGTGTCAGCGCGGGCAATCAGCCCCAGCATTTT. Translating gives CAWSVSAGNQPQHF.

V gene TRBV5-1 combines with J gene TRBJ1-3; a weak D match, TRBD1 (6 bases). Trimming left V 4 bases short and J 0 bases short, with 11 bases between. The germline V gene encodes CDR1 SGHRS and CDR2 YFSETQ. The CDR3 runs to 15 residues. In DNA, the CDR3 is TGCGCCAGCAGCAAGACAGGTGCCTCTGGAAACACCATATATTTT. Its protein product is CASSKTGASGNTIYF.

The CDR3 nucleotides are TGTGCCAGCTCACCGGACTATTCCTACGAGCAGTACTTC. It translates to CASSPDYSYEQYF. The chain employs TRBV25-1 and TRBJ2-7; D might be TRBD2 (6 bases). The V and J ends lost 8 bases and 1 base respectively, with 12 bases between them. The CDR3 length is 13 residues. Per the germline V gene, CDR1 is MGHDK and CDR2 is SYGVNS.

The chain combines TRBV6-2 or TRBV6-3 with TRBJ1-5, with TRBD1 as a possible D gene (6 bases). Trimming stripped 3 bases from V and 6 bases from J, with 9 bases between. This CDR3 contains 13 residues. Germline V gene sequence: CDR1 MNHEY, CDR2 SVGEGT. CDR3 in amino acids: CASSYRGGQPQHF. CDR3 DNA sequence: TGTGCCAGCAGTTATCGAGGGGGTCAGCCCCAGCATTTT.

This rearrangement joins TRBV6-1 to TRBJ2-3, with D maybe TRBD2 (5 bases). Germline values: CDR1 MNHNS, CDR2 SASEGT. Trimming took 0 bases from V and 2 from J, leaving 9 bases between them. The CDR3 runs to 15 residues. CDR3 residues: CASSEAGDPTDTQYF. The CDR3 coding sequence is TGTGCCAGCAGTGAAGCCGGGGATCCCACAGATACGCAGTATTTT.

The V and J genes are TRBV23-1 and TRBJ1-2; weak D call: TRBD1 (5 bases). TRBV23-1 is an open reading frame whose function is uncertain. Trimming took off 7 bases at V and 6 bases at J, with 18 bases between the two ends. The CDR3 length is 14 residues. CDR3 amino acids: CASTRIPQGNGYTF. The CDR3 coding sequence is TGCGCCAGCACCCGAATCCCCCAGGGAAATGGCTACACCTTC.

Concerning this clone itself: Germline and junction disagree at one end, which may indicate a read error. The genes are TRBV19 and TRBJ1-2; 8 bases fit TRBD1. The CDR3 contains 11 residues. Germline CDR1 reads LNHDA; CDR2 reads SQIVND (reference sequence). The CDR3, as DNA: TGTGCCGGTAGGACAGGGCTGGGCTACACCTTC. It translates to CAGRTGLGYTF.

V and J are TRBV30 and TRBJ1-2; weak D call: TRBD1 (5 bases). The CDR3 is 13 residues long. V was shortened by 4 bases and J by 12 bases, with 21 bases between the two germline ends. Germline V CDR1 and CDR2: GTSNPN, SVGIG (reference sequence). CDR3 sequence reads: CAWTPKPPAGNTF. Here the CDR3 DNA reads TGTGCCTGGACCCCTAAGCCCCCGGCAGGGAACACCTTC.

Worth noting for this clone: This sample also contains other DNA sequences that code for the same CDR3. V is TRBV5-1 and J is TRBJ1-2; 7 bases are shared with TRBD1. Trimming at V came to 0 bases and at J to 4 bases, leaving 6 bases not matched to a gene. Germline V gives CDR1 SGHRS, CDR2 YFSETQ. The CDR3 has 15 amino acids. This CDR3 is CASSLGGGEGYGYTF. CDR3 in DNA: TGCGCCAGCAGCTTGGGAGGGGGCGAAGGCTATGGCTACACCTTC.

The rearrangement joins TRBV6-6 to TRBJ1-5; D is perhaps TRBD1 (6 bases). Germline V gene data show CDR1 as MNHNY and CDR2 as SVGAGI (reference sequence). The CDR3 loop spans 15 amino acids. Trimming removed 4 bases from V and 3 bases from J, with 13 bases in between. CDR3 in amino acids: CASSSTGPLNQPQHF. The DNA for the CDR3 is TGTGCCAGCAGTTCAACAGGGCCCCTCAATCAGCCCCAGCATTTT.

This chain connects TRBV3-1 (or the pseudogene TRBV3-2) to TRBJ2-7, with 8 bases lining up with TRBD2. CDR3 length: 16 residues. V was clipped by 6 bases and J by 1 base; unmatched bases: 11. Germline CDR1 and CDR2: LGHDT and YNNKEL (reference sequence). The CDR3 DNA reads TGTGCCAGCAGTTACAGGGCGGGGGGATGGTCCTACGAGCAGTACTTC. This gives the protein CASSYRAGGWSYEQYF.

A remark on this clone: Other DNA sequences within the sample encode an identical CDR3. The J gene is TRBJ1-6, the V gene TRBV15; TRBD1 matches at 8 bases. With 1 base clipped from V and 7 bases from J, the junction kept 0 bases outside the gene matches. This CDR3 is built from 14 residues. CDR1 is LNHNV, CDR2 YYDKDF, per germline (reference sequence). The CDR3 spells CATSRGQGNSPLHF. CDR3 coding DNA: TGTGCCACCAGCAGAGGACAGGGGAATTCACCCCTCCACTTT.

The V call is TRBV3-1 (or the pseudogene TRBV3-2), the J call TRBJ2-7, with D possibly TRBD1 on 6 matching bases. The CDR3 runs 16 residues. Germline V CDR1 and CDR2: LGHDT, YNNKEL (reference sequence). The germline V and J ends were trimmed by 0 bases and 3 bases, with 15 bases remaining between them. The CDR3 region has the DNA TGTGCCAGCAGCCAAGATCCGGGGACAATACACTACGAGCAGTACTTC. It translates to CASSQDPGTIHYEQYF.

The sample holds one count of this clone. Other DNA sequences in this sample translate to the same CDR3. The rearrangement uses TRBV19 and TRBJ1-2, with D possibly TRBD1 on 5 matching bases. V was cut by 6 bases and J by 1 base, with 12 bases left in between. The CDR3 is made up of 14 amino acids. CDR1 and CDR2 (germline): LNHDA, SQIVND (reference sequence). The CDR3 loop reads CASSPSGVNYGYTF. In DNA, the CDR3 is TGTGCCAGTAGCCCCTCGGGGGTTAACTATGGCTACACCTTC.

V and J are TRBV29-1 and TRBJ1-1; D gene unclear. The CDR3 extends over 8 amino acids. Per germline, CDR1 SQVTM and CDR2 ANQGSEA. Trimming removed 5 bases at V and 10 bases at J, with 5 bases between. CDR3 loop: CSVSGAFF. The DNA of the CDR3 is TGCAGCGTTTCGGGAGCTTTCTTT.

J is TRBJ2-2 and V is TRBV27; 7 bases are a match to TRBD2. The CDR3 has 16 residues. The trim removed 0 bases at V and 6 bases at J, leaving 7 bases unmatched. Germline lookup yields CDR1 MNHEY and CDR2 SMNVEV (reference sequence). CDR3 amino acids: CASSLSFGGVPGELFF. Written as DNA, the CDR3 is TGTGCCAGCAGTTTATCGTTTGGGGGGGTTCCCGGGGAGCTGTTTTTT.

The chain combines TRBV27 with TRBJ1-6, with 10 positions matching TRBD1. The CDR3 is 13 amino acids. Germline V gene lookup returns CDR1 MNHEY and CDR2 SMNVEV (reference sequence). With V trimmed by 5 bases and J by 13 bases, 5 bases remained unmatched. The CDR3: CASSPGQGTPLHF. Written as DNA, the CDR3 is TGTGCCAGCAGTCCGGGACAGGGGACGCCCCTCCACTTT.

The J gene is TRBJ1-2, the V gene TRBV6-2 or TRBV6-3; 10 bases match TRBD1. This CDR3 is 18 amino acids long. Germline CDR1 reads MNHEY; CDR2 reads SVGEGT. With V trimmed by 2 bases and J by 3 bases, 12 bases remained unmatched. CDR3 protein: CASSYLRDRGSVYYGYTF. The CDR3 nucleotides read TGTGCCAGCAGTTACCTCCGGGACAGGGGATCCGTCTACTATGGCTACACCTTC.

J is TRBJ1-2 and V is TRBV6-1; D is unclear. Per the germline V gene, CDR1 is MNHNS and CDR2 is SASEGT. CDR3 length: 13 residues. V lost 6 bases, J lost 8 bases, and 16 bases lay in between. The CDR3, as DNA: TGTGCCAGCAGCCGCAGCGGGGAAGGAGGCTACACCTTC. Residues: CASSRSGEGGYTF.

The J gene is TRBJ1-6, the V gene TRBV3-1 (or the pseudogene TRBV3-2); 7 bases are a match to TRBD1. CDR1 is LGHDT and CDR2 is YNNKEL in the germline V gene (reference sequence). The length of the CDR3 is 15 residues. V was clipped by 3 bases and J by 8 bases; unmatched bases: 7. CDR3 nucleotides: TGTGCCAGCAGCCACGCCGGGACAGAGGATTCACCCCTCCACTTT. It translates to CASSHAGTEDSPLHF.